This T cell receptor beta chain was recovered during a study of cytomegalovirus exposure and HLA in healthy donors (dated by TCRdb to 2016 to 2017). For context, the study as a whole: An earlier analysis of approximately 640 of the donors reported 250 to 350 Gb of sequence data and 120 million or so unique TCR beta sequences from about 200 million T cells. An early release that covered about 600 HLA-typed donors contained around 300 gigabases of sequencing data and tens of millions of unique TCR sequences. The number of donors typed differed by locus, with roughly 620-630 for A, B, C, DRB1 and DQB1, roughly 520 for DQA1, 600 to 610 for DPA1, and some 440 for DPB1. The study profiled the T cell repertoires of fewer than 850 subjects by immunosequencing and related them to cytomegalovirus serostatus. Every repertoire in the discovery cohort had been generated on one and the same sequencing platform. To predict cytomegalovirus infection status, the study combined high-throughput TCR immunosequencing, statistical association of individual TCRs with disease status, and machine learning. Among almost 400 genotyped donors of the cohort, an average of approximately 250,000 unique TCR beta nucleotide sequences were sequenced per donor, around a sixth of them non-productive. Class I and class II HLA loci were covered by the typing at four-digit resolution. The aim of the study was to test whether cataloging public T cell receptors could identify signatures of past pathogen exposure. In an earlier analysis of 500 to 650 of the donors, high-throughput TCR beta sequencing was used to judge whether each TCR beta V gene segment behaved as functional or pseudogenic. Alongside the repertoire data, information on donor age, sex, ethnicity and CMV serostatus was compiled. In a later genetic analysis, genome-wide SNP genotypes for about 55% of the roughly 670 donors were used, and that subset was treated as a discovery cohort. A later analysis re-examined previously published TCR beta repertoires from more than 550 donors and added high-resolution HLA genotyping to investigate patterns of TCR occurrence. In addition to the first cohort of roughly 700 subjects, a separate validation cohort of around 110 different subjects was used. Rather than drawing on any new phenotypic data, the later analysis identified candidate immune exposures from TCR beta sequences and the way those sequences occurred across donors. About five DR-DQ haplotypes were handled as single units for association and clustering because linkage in the cohort was strong. The genetic ancestry cluster associated with self-reported Caucasian donors included about four fifths of the roughly 400 genotyped donors.

Spanning cysteine to phenylalanine, the CDR3 consists of 12 amino acids. Of all the DNA, just the CDR3 is kept, 36 bases in frame from base 1. V was cut back by 6 bases and J by 0 bases, leaving a gap of 6 bases between them. Via the germline V gene, CDR1 is SQVTM and CDR2 ANQGSEA. The library was obtained by the immunoSEQ multiplex PCR assay. A mixture of 60 forward primers for TCR Vbeta segments and 13 reverse primers for TCR Jbeta segments was used in the multiplex PCR. A multiplex PCR assay on genomic DNA amplified the CDR3 region of rearranged TCR beta genes. The Illumina HiSeq System was used to sequence the amplified TCR beta libraries as 87-base-pair reads. Concerning the study's data processing: A later analysis tallied 70 million to 100 million unique TCR beta chains across the 550 to 850 repertoires, and some 10 million of those chains were shared by two or more donors. Raw reads were error-corrected and collapsed into unique sequences with a nearest-neighbor algorithm that merged closely related sequences to remove PCR and sequencing errors. V, D and J gene segments were assigned by aligning CDR3 sequences to IMGT reference sequences. For a sequence to be retained, a match of at least six nucleotides to both a V gene segment and a J gene segment was required. A rearrangement was called productive if the CDR3 had no stop codons and remained in frame with V and J, and every other rearrangement was called non-productive. CDR3 was defined by IMGT convention, running from the second conserved V-encoded cysteine to the conserved J-encoded phenylalanine. The earlier analysis of about 560 of the donors excluded any sequence lacking an unambiguous match to a single V gene segment. An earlier analysis of fewer than 750 of the donors called V segments functional above 56.7% productive rearrangements and segregating when the between-donor standard deviation exceeded 5%. A statistical classification framework was built to diagnose cytomegalovirus status from the catalog of TCR beta chain sequences. In a later analysis, TCR nucleotide sequences were compared against IMGT/GENE-DB human TR gene sequences so that V and J genes could be assigned. A later analysis assigned CDR3 sequences and most-parsimonious VDJ recombination scenarios with the TCRdist pipeline. In a later analysis, every TCR beta chain was defined by the combination of its CDR3 amino acid sequence and its V-gene family, and reads without a unique V-gene family were dropped. In a later analysis, fewer than 600 highly shared, low-generation-probability nucleotide sequences were removed to address suspected cross-contamination and a sequencing artifact. For each public chain, a later analysis derived a clonal expansion index from normalized ranks of inferred template counts within each repertoire. Generation probabilities in a later analysis came from a VDJ recombination model fitted to out-of-frame rearrangements, and those results were checked against IGoR. In a later analysis, TCR-TCR, TCR-HLA and TCR-CMV co-occurrence was scored with hypergeometric tests, and a repertoire-size bias correction was applied to TCR pairs. A later analysis estimated false discovery rates by permuting HLA or CMV assignments 20 times. In a later analysis, co-occurring TCRs were grouped using DBSCAN, with TCRdist sequence similarity added in when clustering inside HLA-allele-positive subsets. Repertoires with fewer than 30,000 or more than 120,000 public chains, plus five repertoires with anomalous nucleotide sharing, were excluded from co-occurrence clustering. As stored in TCRdb, this immuneACCESS dataset retains in-frame rearrangements with V and J assigned. A fraction of the clones does not appear; measured against another copy, unresolved V genes explain less than half of the discrepancy, and the remainder lacks a known reason. The V and J calls and the clone size are those of that table, but D and trimming were determined from the DNA. The sample yields 200,000 to 250,000 clones; around four fifths were counted once. The top ten clones comprise roughly 1.5% of the sample.

Note on this clone: Its antigen remains unidentified. No clone much larger than this one lies a single base away; base qualities are absent.

Overall results and qualifications from the work: The classifier was reported to diagnose cytomegalovirus status with high specificity and sensitivity in both the original cohort and the validation cohort. According to a later analysis, TCR association rates differed among HLA loci, with DRB1 alleles showing the most associated TCRs and HLA-C alleles showing the fewest. The sequencing pipeline was judged likely to have produced a cluster of highly shared sequence variants as a technical artifact. Three of the identified cytomegalovirus-associated TCR beta chains were confirmed in vitro to be specific for cytomegalovirus antigens. Because counts were too low, seventeen rarely observed V segments, including chromosome 9 orphons, were left out of the earlier analysis of a few hundred of the donors. Most TCR sequences were seen in very few donors, while some public TCRs were found in many individuals. The study listed 164 TCR beta chains as associated with cytomegalovirus. The only immune exposure information available for the cohort was CMV serostatus. Sequencing depth was assumed to be roughly uniform across donors in the presence/absence analyses, though that assumption may not hold. A later analysis reported that several top co-occurrence clusters appeared linked to parvovirus B19, influenza, CMV and Epstein-Barr virus. According to the authors, the approach could potentially be generalized to other disease states and immunological phenotypes. A further reported finding was that TCR beta sequences accurately predicted the HLA-A and HLA-B alleles for most subjects in the first cohort. A later analysis associated 15,000 to 20,000 TCR beta sequences with specific HLA alleles at a false discovery rate of 0.05. According to a later genetic analysis, donors in an Asian-associated ancestry cluster had fewer N-insertions in productive TCRs than the approximately 670-donor mean. When HLA alleles, especially DR and DQ, strongly co-occurred, TCR associations were difficult to assign to individual alleles. Only TCR beta chains were sequenced in this cohort, and the absence of alpha or paired-chain data limited detectable features. In a later analysis, HLA-associated TCR beta chains were found to be more clonally expanded and to have lower generation probabilities than equally common non-associated chains. V-gene and J-gene trimming of TCR beta chains was associated with a missense DCLRE1C variant in a later genetic analysis, and the association was replicated in an independent cohort. Some IMGT-functional V segments, including TRBV6-2 and TRBV6-3, could not be distinguished by the 87-base-pair reads and were therefore excluded. In an earlier analysis of roughly 500 of the donors, most TCR beta V segments appeared in productive rearrangements about 87% or about 30% of the time, broadly matching IMGT annotations. Because HLA typing was missing for some donors at each locus, association tests included only the typed subset. According to a later analysis, most CMV-associated TCR beta chains appeared to be HLA-restricted, and the HLA associations seemed to be driven largely by CMV exposure. Correlated functional status among segregating V segments might reflect linkage disequilibrium, but an unknown experimental factor could not be ruled out.

The cohort consisted of hundreds of healthy bone marrow donors. At the time of sampling, every cohort member was nominally healthy, though immune exposures that went unrecorded were likely present. The donor tested CMV seronegative and was one of the 352 seronegative cohort members. A peripheral blood sample was collected from each donor, and TCR beta sequencing was performed on peripheral blood mononuclear cells. Genomic DNA was extracted from the blood cell samples with the Qiagen DNeasy Blood Extraction Kit. Material for sequencing was PBMCs. The rearranged segments are TRBV29-1 and TRBJ1-3; the D gene lacks a confident call. The receptor's source is a man aged 50-59 years in good health and CMV-seronegative. The DNA sequence reads TGCAGCGTCCAAATCTCTGGAAACACCATATATTTT. Its translation is CSVQISGNTIYF.